This T cell receptor (beta chain) comes out of a study of blood T cell repertoires in COVID-19. Authors' analysis steps: Estimated nucleated cell counts came from reference gene primer amplification. TCRdb's table, derived via immunoSEQ multiplex PCR, lists solely in-frame clones and lacks some. V and J calls and clone size follow that table, whereas D and trimming were derived from the DNA. The sample has roughly 380,000 clones; 85% are singletons. The CDR3 is 14 residues long. V lost 2 bases and J lost 11, with 15 bases in between. Germline-derived CDR1 and CDR2 are MNHEY and SMNVEV (reference sequence).

The genes are TRBV27 and TRBJ1-4; D gene ambiguous. Specimen: peripheral blood. This sequence was found in a woman under 30 with acute or convalescent COVID-19. CDR3 sequence reads: CASSLATADGKLFF. Written as DNA, the CDR3 is TGTGCCAGCAGTTTAGCTACAGCCGATGGGAAACTGTTTTTT.